This is a list of T cell receptor beta chains from one sample in a study of T cells in Graves' hyperthyroidism and ophthalmopathy. TCRdb redid the calling of the multiplex PCR reads with MiXCR, one entry per CDR3 protein. Here the sample spans about 350,000 distinct CDR3 sequences, 14% being singletons. Sequenced: blood. The receptors originated from a young woman with Graves' hyperthyroidism. Both conserved end residues are part of each CDR3.

length	V	J	CDR3
17	TRBV11-2	TRBJ1-1	CASSQRAAGTLNTEAFF
14	TRBV5-5	TRBJ2-7	CASSLYACPYEQYF
14	TRBV20-1	TRBJ2-3	CSASRQGRSDTQYF
15	TRBV5-1	TRBJ2-1	CASSFGTGSYNEQFF
16	TRBV4-1	TRBJ2-2	CASSLSPPRRTGELFF
14	TRBV6-4	TRBJ1-1	CASSDGSGGKRAFF
15	TRBV11-2	TRBJ2-7	CASSHRRAGEGEQYF
13	TRBV6-1	TRBJ2-7	CASSDYGVYEQYF
14	TRBV6-2/TRBV6-3	TRBJ2-3	CASKGLAATDTQYF
15	TRBV20-1	TRBJ1-6	CSASNPAEYGSPLHF
17	TRBV4-3	TRBJ1-2	CASSQDGGPGASYGYTF
15	TRBV6-1	TRBJ1-5	CATHWDRGRNQPQHF
12	TRBV6-2/TRBV6-3	TRBJ2-1	CASSYAAGEQFF
13	TRBV12-3/TRBV12-4	TRBJ1-2	CASSPDRAYGYTF
17	TRBV28	TRBJ1-3	CASSLSGTGLSGNTIYF
14	TRBV4-1	TRBJ2-7	CASSSPGQKYEQYF
14	TRBV19	TRBJ2-7	CASGDRGSSYEQYF
14	TRBV6-1	TRBJ2-7	CASSWDSAHYEQYF
16	TRBV20-1	TRBJ2-5	CSARDPYRGSQETQYF
14	TRBV28	TRBJ2-3	CASGGKGYTDTQYF
14	TRBV3-1	TRBJ2-2	CASNQRSGGGELFF
12	TRBV5-1	TRBJ2-2	CASSPQFGELFF
15	TRBV5-6	TRBJ1-2	CASSSTQGYVGGYTF
16	TRBV7-9	TRBJ2-1	CASSFALRSSYNEQFF
15	TRBV5-1	TRBJ2-1	CASSLVVAEYNEQFF
15	TRBV20-1	TRBJ2-1	CSATKLAGGYNEQFF
14	TRBV6-5	TRBJ2-5	CASTYRGISETQYF
16	TRBV11-3	TRBJ1-5	CASSLAGWKGNQPQHF
15	TRBV3-1	TRBJ2-7	CASSRQPGSNHEQYF
13	TRBV30	TRBJ1-5	CAWSVLSNQPQHF
15	TRBV20-1	TRBJ1-5	CSADTSDPADQPQHF
12	TRBV11-2	TRBJ2-1	CASSYPGDEQFF
15	TRBV5-4	TRBJ2-3	CASTLGGAFTDTQYF
15	TRBV12-3/TRBV12-4	TRBJ1-5	CASRRDSLSNQPQHF
16	TRBV12-3/TRBV12-4	TRBJ2-3	CASSPRLAGGPDTQYF
18	TRBV6-2/TRBV6-3	TRBJ2-7	CASSYRTTSGRRSYEQYF
15	TRBV7-2	TRBJ2-7	CASSTSTGPSYEQYF
8	TRBV30	TRBJ2-3	CAADTQYF
14	TRBV20-1	TRBJ2-7	CSARDGTGTYEQYF
14	TRBV7-9	TRBJ2-1	CASSLEVVRNEQFF